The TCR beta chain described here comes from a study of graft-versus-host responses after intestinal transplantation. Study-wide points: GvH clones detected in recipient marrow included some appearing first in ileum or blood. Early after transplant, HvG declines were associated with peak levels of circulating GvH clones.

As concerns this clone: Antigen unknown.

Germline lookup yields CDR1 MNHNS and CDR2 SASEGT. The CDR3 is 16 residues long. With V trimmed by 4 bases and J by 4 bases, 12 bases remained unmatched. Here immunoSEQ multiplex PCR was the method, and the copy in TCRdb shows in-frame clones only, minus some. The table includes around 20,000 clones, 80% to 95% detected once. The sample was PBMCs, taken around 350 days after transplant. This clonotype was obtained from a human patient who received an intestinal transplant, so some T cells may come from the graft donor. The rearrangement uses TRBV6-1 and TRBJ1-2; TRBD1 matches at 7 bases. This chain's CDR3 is CASSGTRQGTGYGYTF. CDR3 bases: TGTGCCAGCAGTGGTACCCGACAGGGAACAGGCTATGGCTACACCTTC.